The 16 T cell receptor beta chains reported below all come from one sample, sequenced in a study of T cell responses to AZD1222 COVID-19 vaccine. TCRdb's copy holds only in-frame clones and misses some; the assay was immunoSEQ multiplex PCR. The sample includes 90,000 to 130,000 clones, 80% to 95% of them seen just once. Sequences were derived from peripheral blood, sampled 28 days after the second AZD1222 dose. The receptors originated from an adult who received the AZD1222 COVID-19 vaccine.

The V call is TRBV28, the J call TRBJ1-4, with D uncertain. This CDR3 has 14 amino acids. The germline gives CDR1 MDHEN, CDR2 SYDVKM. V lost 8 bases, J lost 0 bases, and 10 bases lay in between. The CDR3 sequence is CASGPGATNEKLFF. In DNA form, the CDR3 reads TGTGCCAGCGGTCCTGGGGCAACTAATGAAAAACTGTTTTTT. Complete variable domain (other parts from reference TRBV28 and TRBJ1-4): DVKVTQSSRYLVKRTGEKVFLECVQDMDHENMFWYRQDPGLGLRLIYFSYDVKMKEKGDIPEGYSVSREKKERFSLILESASTNQTSMYLCASGPGATNEKLFFGSGTQLSVL.

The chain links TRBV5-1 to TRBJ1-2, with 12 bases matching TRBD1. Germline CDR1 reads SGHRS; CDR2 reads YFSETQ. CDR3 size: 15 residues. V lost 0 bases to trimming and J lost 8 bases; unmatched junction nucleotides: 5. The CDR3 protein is CASSLEGQGARGYTF. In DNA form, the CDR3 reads TGCGCCAGCAGCTTGGAGGGACAGGGGGCAAGAGGCTACACCTTC.

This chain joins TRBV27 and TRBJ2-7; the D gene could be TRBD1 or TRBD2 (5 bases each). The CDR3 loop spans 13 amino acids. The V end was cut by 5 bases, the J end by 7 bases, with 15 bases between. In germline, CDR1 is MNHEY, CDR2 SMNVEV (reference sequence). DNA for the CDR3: TGTGCCAGCAGTCCGGGGCCCACGGGGGAGCAGTACTTC. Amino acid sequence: CASSPGPTGEQYF.

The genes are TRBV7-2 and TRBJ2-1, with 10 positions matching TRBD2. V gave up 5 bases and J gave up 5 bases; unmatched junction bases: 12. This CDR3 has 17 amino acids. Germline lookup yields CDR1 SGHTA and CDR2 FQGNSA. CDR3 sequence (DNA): TGTGCCAGCAGCCTCCGATTACTAGCGGGGACACACAATGAGCAGTTCTTC. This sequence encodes CASSLRLLAGTHNEQFF.

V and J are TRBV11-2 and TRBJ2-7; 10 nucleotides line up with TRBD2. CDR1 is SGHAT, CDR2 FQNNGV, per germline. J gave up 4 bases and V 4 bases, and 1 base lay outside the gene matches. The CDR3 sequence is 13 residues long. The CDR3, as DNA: TGTGCCAGCAGCTCGACTAGCGGGTACGAGCAGTACTTC. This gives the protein CASSSTSGYEQYF.

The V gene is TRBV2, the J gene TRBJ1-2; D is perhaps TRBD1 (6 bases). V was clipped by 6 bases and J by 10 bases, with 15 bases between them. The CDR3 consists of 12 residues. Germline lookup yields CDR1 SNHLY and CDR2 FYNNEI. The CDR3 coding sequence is TGTGCCAGCAGCCCGGACAGCGTCTTCTACACCTTC. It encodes CASSPDSVFYTF. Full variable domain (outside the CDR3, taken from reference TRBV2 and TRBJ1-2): EPEVTQTPSHQVTQMGQEVILRCVPISNHLYFYWYRQILGQKVEFLVSFYNNEISEKSEIFDDQFSVERPDGSNFTLKIRSTKLEDSAMYFCASSPDSVFYTFGSGTRLTVV.

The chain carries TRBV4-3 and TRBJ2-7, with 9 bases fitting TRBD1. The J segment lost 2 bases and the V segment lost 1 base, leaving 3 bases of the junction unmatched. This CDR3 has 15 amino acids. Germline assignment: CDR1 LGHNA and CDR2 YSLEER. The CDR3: CASSQGRQGAYEQYF. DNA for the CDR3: TGCGCCAGCAGCCAAGGCAGACAGGGGGCCTACGAGCAGTACTTC.

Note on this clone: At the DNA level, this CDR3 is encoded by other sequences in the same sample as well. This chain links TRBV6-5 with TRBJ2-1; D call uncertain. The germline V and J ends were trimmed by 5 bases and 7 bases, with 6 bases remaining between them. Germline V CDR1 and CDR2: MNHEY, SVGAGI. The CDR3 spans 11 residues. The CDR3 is CASSLENEQFF. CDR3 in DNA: TGTGCCAGCAGTCTCGAGAATGAGCAGTTCTTC.

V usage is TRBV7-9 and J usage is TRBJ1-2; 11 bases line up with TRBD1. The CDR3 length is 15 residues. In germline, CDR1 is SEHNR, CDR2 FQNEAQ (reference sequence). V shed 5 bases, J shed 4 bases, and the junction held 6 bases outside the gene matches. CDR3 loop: CASSQGDRGFYGYTF. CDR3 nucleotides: TGTGCCAGCAGCCAAGGGGACAGGGGGTTCTATGGCTACACCTTC.

CDR3 protein: CASSDGTGSQPQHF. The CDR3 nucleotides are TGTGCCAGCAGCGATGGGACAGGGAGTCAGCCCCAGCATTTT. V is TRBV7-9 and J is TRBJ1-5; 9 bases are shared with TRBD1. J gave up 6 bases and V 5 bases, and 5 bases lay outside the gene matches. CDR3 length: 14 residues. The germline V gene has CDR1 SEHNR and CDR2 FQNEAQ (reference sequence).

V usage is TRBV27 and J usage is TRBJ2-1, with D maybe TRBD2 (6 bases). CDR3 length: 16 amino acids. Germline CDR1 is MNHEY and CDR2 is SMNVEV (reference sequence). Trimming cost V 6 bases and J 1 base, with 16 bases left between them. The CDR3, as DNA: TGTGCCAGCAGGAAGCGGAATCGGGGGTCCTACAATGAGCAGTTCTTC. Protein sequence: CASRKRNRGSYNEQFF.

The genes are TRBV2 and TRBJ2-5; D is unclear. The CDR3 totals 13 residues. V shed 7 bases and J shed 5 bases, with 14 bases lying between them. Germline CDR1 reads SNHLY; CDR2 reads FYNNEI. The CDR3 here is CASKGQPQETQYF. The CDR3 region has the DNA TGTGCCAGCAAGGGCCAACCGCAGGAGACCCAGTACTTC.

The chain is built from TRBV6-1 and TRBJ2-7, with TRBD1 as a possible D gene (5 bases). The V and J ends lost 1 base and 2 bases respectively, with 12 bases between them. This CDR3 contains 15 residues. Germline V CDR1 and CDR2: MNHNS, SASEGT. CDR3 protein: CASSEVWQDTYEQYF. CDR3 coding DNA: TGTGCCAGCAGTGAAGTGTGGCAGGACACCTACGAGCAGTACTTC.

The CDR3 protein is CASGGYNSPLHF. CDR3 sequence (DNA): TGTGCCAGTGGGGGATACAATTCACCCCTCCACTTT. This sequence joins TRBV19 and TRBJ1-6; the D gene is possibly TRBD1 (5 bases). CDR3 length equals 12 residues. Per germline, CDR1 LNHDA and CDR2 SQIVND (reference sequence). The V and J ends lost 8 bases and 7 bases respectively, with 9 bases between them.

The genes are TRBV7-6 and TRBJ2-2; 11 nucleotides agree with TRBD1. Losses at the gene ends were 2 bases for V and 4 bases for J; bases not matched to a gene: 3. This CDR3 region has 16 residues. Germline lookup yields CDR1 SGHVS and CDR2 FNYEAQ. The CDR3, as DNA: TGTGCCAGCAGCTTATGGGGGACAGGGGGCACCGGGGAGCTGTTTTTT. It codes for CASSLWGTGGTGELFF.

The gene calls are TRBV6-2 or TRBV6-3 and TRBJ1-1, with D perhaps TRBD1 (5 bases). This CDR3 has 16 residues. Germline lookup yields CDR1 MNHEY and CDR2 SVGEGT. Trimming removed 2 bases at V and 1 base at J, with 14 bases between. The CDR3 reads CASSYGFGRANTEAFF. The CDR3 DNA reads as TGTGCCAGCAGTTACGGTTTCGGCAGGGCGAACACTGAAGCTTTCTTT.